The rows below give T cell receptor beta chains drawn from one sample of a study of human T cells and chemical hapten exposure. In TCRdb, the RACE reads were re-called with MiXCR into one record per CDR3 protein. The sample carries hundreds of thousands of distinct CDR3 sequences, around 6% recorded once. The sequences come from whole blood, collected in connection with sensitization to the hapten diphenylcyclopropenone (DPC). All receptors derive from a woman between 18 and 29 years old with alopecia areata. Some clones in this sample may be carry-over from other donors' samples. The CDR3 runs from the conserved cysteine through the conserved F or W. The D gene is left open where the match is weak. The size of a clone is reported for some rows only, either as once, few or many, or as a class for expanded clones.

TRBV18	many	TRBJ1-5	.	TGTGCCAGCTCTCCCGGGGTCGGGGGTAGTAATCAGCCCCAGCATTTT	CASSPGVGGSNQPQHF
TRBV29-1	.	TRBJ2-5	.	TGCAGCGTTCGGGGGCCAGAGACCCAGTACTTC	CSVRGPETQYF
TRBV12-3/TRBV12-4	.	TRBJ2-7	TRBD1	TGTGCCAGCAGTTCAAAACTGGGGGACAGGGAGTACGAGCAGTACTTC	CASSSKLGDREYEQYF
TRBV11-2	.	TRBJ2-1	TRBD2	TGTGCCAGCAGCTTTCTAGCCCGACTAGCGGGGGGCAGGGAGCAGTTCTTC	CASSFLARLAGGREQFF
TRBV12-3/TRBV12-4	.	TRBJ1-1	TRBD1	TGTGCCAGCAGTTCTCGGACAGGGGCGAAACCAAACACTGAAGCTTTCTTT	CASSSRTGAKPNTEAFF
TRBV6-2/TRBV6-3	many	TRBJ1-2	TRBD1	TGTGCCAGCAGTTACTCGAGGACAGGGGATGGCTACACCTTC	CASSYSRTGDGYTF
TRBV27	many	TRBJ1-2	.	TGTGCCAGCAGTTTCCTCTCGGACAGATCCTATGGCTACACCTTC	CASSFLSDRSYGYTF
TRBV7-9	.	TRBJ1-1	.	TGTGCCAGCAGCCGAAAACCGGCGACGACTGAAGCTTTCTTT	CASSRKPATTEAFF
TRBV19	few	TRBJ1-5	.	TGTGCCAGTAGTATCGACGGCTACAATCAGCCCCAGCATTTT	CASSIDGYNQPQHF
TRBV2	few	TRBJ2-3	.	TGTGCCAGCAGTGAATTTCGGGCATACACAGATACGCAGTATTTT	CASSEFRAYTDTQYF
TRBV25-1	many	TRBJ1-3	TRBD1	TGTGCCAGCAGTGAATGGGGGGACAGCTCTGGAAACACCATATATTTT	CASSEWGDSSGNTIYF
TRBV7-2	many	TRBJ1-6	.	TGTGCCAGCAGCTTAGGGGAGGGGGATAATTCACCCCTCCACTTT	CASSLGEGDNSPLHF
TRBV6-1	many	TRBJ1-2	.	TGTGCCAGCAGTGAATTGAGCCCGCCTTGGCGGACCTTC	CASSELSPPWRTF
TRBV3-1	.	TRBJ2-3	.	TGTGCCAGCAGTCTTTGGGCGAGGGGTGCAGATACGCAGTATTTT	CASSLWARGADTQYF
TRBV7-9	few	TRBJ2-1	TRBD1	TGTGCCAGCAGATCGGTCAGTTACCGCAGCGGGACAGGGCCGCGTGAGCAGTTCTTC	CASRSVSYRSGTGPREQFF
TRBV6-2/TRBV6-3	.	TRBJ1-5	TRBD1	TGTGCCAGCAGTTACCTACAACAGGGGAACGATCAGCCCCAGCATTTT	CASSYLQQGNDQPQHF
TRBV12-3/TRBV12-4	few	TRBJ2-3	TRBD1	TGTGCCAGCAGCGAGGACAGGGATGGGTCAGATACGCAGTATTTT	CASSEDRDGSDTQYF
TRBV7-9	many	TRBJ1-1	.	TGTGCCAGCAGCTTAGAGATGCCTGAAGCTTTCTTT	CASSLEMPEAFF
TRBV4-3	.	TRBJ2-4	TRBD2	TGCGCCAGCAGCCAAGAAGGTAGCGGGGGTGCCAAAAACATTCAGTACTTC	CASSQEGSGGAKNIQYF
TRBV25-1	.	TRBJ2-5	TRBD1	TGTGCCAGCAGTGATCCGACAGGGGACGGGGAGACCCAGTACTTC	CASSDPTGDGETQYF
TRBV7-2	many	TRBJ1-2	.	TGTGCCAGCAGCTTAAACAGGGTGGTAGATGGCTACACCTTC	CASSLNRVVDGYTF
TRBV5-1	many	TRBJ1-6	.	TGCGCCAGCGGAGCAGGCTCCTATAATTCACCCCTCCACTTT	CASGAGSYNSPLHF
TRBV7-9	many	TRBJ1-1	.	TGTGCCAGCAGCTCCCCAAAGGGGGATCGAGGGGGCACTGAAGCTTTCTTT	CASSSPKGDRGGTEAFF
TRBV7-2	few	TRBJ1-6	.	TGTGCCAGCAGCGGGGGGGAGATTCTCTATAATTCACCCCTCCACTTT	CASSGGEILYNSPLHF
TRBV4-2	many	TRBJ1-2	.	TGTGCCAGCAGCCAAGAAGGGAGGGTCGGCTACACCTTC	CASSQEGRVGYTF
TRBV4-2	many	TRBJ1-1	.	TGTGCCAGCAGCCAAGTGTTGTGGGATGAAGCTTTCTTT	CASSQVLWDEAFF
TRBV12-3/TRBV12-4	few	TRBJ2-3	TRBD2	TGTGCCAGCAGTCAGACTAGCGGGGGCCTGCGGGATACGCAGTATTTT	CASSQTSGGLRDTQYF
TRBV5-8	.	TRBJ1-1	.	TGTGCCAGCAGCTTGGCAGGGGACCCCAAAGAAGCTTTCTTT	CASSLAGDPKEAFF
TRBV29-1	many	TRBJ1-1	.	TGCAGCGTTGATAACTACGGGACGCTATACACTGAAGCTTTCTTT	CSVDNYGTLYTEAFF
TRBV9	.	TRBJ2-1	TRBD2	TGTGCCAGCAGCGTAGTGGGCGGGGGGTTCAATGAGCAGTTCTTC	CASSVVGGGFNEQFF
TRBV20-1	many	TRBJ2-2	.	TGCAGTGCTCGCTGGAGGGACACCGGGGAGCTGTTTTTT	CSARWRDTGELFF
TRBV5-4	many	TRBJ2-1	TRBD1	TGTGCCAGCAGTTTGGCCCGGGACAGGGTAAGGGAGCAGTTCTTC	CASSLARDRVREQFF
TRBV13	many	TRBJ1-2	TRBD1	TGTGCCAGCAGCCTGGACAGGGGGCGAGGCTATGGCTACACCTTC	CASSLDRGRGYGYTF
TRBV25-1	.	TRBJ2-2	.	TGTGCCAGCAGTGACCTGGGAGTGACCACCGGGGAGCTGTTTTTT	CASSDLGVTTGELFF
TRBV9	many	TRBJ1-1	TRBD1	TGTGCCAGCAGCCGCGGACAGGGAGGAGCTTTCTTT	CASSRGQGGAFF
TRBV6-6	many	TRBJ1-5	.	TGTGCCAGCAGCGACCCCTCTATTTATCAGCCCCAGCATTTT	CASSDPSIYQPQHF
TRBV6-6	few	TRBJ2-3	TRBD2	TGTGCCAGCAGTACGGGGACTAGCAGAGACACAGATACGCAGTATTTT	CASSTGTSRDTDTQYF
TRBV12-3/TRBV12-4	few	TRBJ2-4	TRBD1	TGTGCCAGCACCACCTCTGGGACAGGGCCCATTCAGTACTTC	CASTTSGTGPIQYF
TRBV15	few	TRBJ1-6	.	TGTGCCACCAGCAGAGATCGGACAGCCTTTAATTCACCCCTCCACTTT	CATSRDRTAFNSPLHF
TRBV5-1	.	TRBJ2-3	TRBD1	TGCGCCAGCAGCGGTGGGGCAGGGGGCGCAGATACGCAGTATTTT	CASSGGAGGADTQYF
TRBV12-3/TRBV12-4	many	TRBJ1-5	TRBD1	TGTGCCAGCAGAAGGGACAGATCGGGCAATCAGCCCCAGCATTTT	CASRRDRSGNQPQHF
TRBV7-2	.	TRBJ1-6	TRBD1	TGTGCCAGCAGCTCGCAGGGGGGTCAGAATTCACCCCTCCACTTT	CASSSQGGQNSPLHF
TRBV5-1	.	TRBJ1-6	.	TGCGCCAGCAGCCCAGGAACGGGGGACTGGGGTTCACCCCTCCACTTT	CASSPGTGDWGSPLHF
TRBV15	many	TRBJ1-5	.	TGTGCCACCAGCAGAGCAGGCTTTAGGAATCAGCCCCAGCATTTT	CATSRAGFRNQPQHF
TRBV6-1	.	TRBJ2-2	TRBD2	TGTGCCAGCAGTGACACGGGACTAGCGAACACCGGGGAGCTGTTTTTT	CASSDTGLANTGELFF
TRBV7-9	.	TRBJ2-6	.	TGTGCCAGCAGCTTAGGGGGCACAGGGCTCAGGGGCTCTGGGGCCAACGTCCTGACTTTC	CASSLGGTGLRGSGANVLTF
TRBV7-2	.	TRBJ2-2	.	TGTGCCAGCAGCCCCGAGGCGACAGGCACCGGGGAGCTGTTTTTT	CASSPEATGTGELFF
TRBV2	few	TRBJ1-2	.	TGTGCCAGCAGTGAAGCGAGAGCGTCTGGCTACACCTTC	CASSEARASGYTF
TRBV6-2/TRBV6-3	many	TRBJ2-4	.	TGTGCCAGCAGACTCCATGCCGGGGCCAAAAACATTCAGTACTTC	CASRLHAGAKNIQYF
TRBV28	few	TRBJ1-1	.	TGTGCCAGCAGTTCGGGGTCCGTGAACACTGAAGCTTTCTTT	CASSSGSVNTEAFF
TRBV27	many	TRBJ1-5	.	TGTGCCAGCAGTTTACAGGGGCGTCAGCCCCAGCATTTT	CASSLQGRQPQHF
TRBV10-3	.	TRBJ2-7	.	TGTGCCATCAGTGGCGCAGGGAGGTACGAGCAGTACTTC	CAISGAGRYEQYF
TRBV10-3	few	TRBJ1-6	.	TGTGCCACTGAGGGCTCGGACAGTAATTCACCCCTCCACTTT	CATEGSDSNSPLHF
TRBV12-3/TRBV12-4	many	TRBJ1-5	.	TGTGCCAGCAGTTTAGGCTACAGGGAAGGTCAGCCCCAGCATTTT	CASSLGYREGQPQHF
TRBV6-1	.	TRBJ2-3	.	TGTGCCAGCAGTGCCCCTGGGGGCCGGGGCACAGATACGCAGTATTTT	CASSAPGGRGTDTQYF
TRBV6-5	many	TRBJ1-1	.	TGTGCCAGTTGGTCAGGGTGGGGGAACACTGAAGCTTTCTTT	CASWSGWGNTEAFF
TRBV3-1	few	TRBJ2-4	TRBD2	TGTGCCAGCAGCCAAGAAGCACTAGCGGGGAGGATAGCCAAAAACATTCAGTACTTC	CASSQEALAGRIAKNIQYF
TRBV4-2	many	TRBJ1-6	.	TGTGCCAGCAGCCAAGGTTCAGAGAATTCACCCCTCCACTTT	CASSQGSENSPLHF
TRBV12-3/TRBV12-4	.	TRBJ1-2	.	TGTGCCAGCAGTTTTGTGGGGGGAAATAGCTATGGCTACACCTTC	CASSFVGGNSYGYTF